A single T cell receptor beta chain is shown here with its context. Only a few counts were recorded for this clonotype. Its binding antigen is unknown. No clone much larger than this one lies a single base away; base qualities are absent. The study reported a robust and sensitive protocol to amplify, sequence and analyze TCRs, based on 3' ligation of a UMI-containing oligonucleotide to TCR cDNA. Whole blood analysis involved drawing 2 to 3 ml of peripheral blood from adult healthy volunteers into Tempus tubes and then extracting RNA following the manufacturer's instructions. Before reverse transcription, total RNA that had not been cell sorted was treated with RQ1 DNase, with a target input of roughly 1 to 1,100 ng. Skin biopsy and whole blood libraries were made to test pipeline robustness in samples where T cells form a minority population. The sample comes from a study of naive and memory T cell subsets (dated by TCRdb to the late 2010s). In the study overall: The figure summarizing these samples reported ten or so blood donors, 7 tuberculin skin test biopsies and 3 saline control biopsies. Usually PCR2 was run as a SYBR Green qPCR and stopped at a set threshold, although low-input samples could use end-point PCR (approximately 6 cycles) instead.

The full study reports these points: The RNA-based method was acknowledged as potentially sensitive to TCR transcript changes with T cell activation and differentiation.

CDR1 and CDR2 (SEHNR, FQNEAQ) derive from the germline V gene (reference sequence). The CDR3 numbers 13 residues from cysteine through phenylalanine. Solely the CDR3 DNA is kept, with 39 bases framed from the first base. V was cut back by 5 bases and J by 6 bases, leaving a gap of 11 bases between them. The library was made by 5' RACE. Four rounds of PCR, run with the SP2 primer together with nested alpha and beta constant region primers, were used to amplify the ligated cDNA. For the blood and skin samples, TCR RNA was reverse transcribed with SuperScript IV using primers for the alpha and beta constant regions. T4 RNA ligase 1 was used to ligate an oligonucleotide containing the Illumina SP2 primer and a UMI to the 3' end of the cDNA. The 12-nucleotide UMI consisted of two random hexamers with an eight-base spacer between the hexamers to prevent hairpin formation. From the second PCR onward, TCR alpha and beta chain libraries were processed separately and dual indexed for multiplexing. After pooling, the indexed libraries were analyzed by capillary electrophoresis and sequenced on either an Illumina MiSeq or NextSeq. To boost base diversity and improve cluster recognition, PhiX DNA at about 4.5-8% was spiked into the libraries. The paper's processing steps were these. Demultiplexor took UMIs from read 2, joined the UMIs to the TCR sequence from read 1, and separated reads according to sample indices. Decombinator identified V and J genes and V-J junctions and gave each TCR a five-part identifier that included V and J deletions. UMIs were used by Collapsinator to correct sequencing errors and PCR amplification heterogeneity, so that a UMI-based abundance was obtained for each TCR. CDR3Translator turned identifiers into nucleotide sequence, translated the nucleotide sequence into amino acids, and pulled out CDR3 regions based on terminal motifs. After normalization to the amount of input RNA, error-corrected alpha and beta TCR counts from blood and skin were compared. TCRdb applied fastp at Q25 and MiXCR to the public reads, then kept only in-frame beta chains. Each CDR3 protein appears once, grouped with its most common genes and DNA. The V and J calls shown here were made by TCRdb, not taken from the authors' results. The sample contains 48,000 or so distinct CDR3 sequences, approximately 4.5% of them found a single time. More than 0.75% of the sample rests with the top ten.

Recombination connected TRBV7-9 to TRBJ1-3, with the D gene not confidently named. This TCR derives from a female donor in good health. The CDR3 is CASSPFQENTIYF. The bases are TGTGCCAGCAGCCCATTCCAGGAAAACACCATATATTTT.